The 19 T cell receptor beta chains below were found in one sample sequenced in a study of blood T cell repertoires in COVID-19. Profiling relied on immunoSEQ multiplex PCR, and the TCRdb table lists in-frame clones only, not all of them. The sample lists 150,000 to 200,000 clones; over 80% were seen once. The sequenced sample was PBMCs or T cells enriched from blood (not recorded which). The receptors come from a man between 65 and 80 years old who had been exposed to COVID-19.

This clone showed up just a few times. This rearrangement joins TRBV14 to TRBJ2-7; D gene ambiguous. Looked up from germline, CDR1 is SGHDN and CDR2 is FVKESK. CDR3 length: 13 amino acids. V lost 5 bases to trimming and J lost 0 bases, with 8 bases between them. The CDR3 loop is CASSVDTSYEQYF. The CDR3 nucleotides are TGTGCCAGCAGCGTAGACACCTCCTACGAGCAGTACTTC.

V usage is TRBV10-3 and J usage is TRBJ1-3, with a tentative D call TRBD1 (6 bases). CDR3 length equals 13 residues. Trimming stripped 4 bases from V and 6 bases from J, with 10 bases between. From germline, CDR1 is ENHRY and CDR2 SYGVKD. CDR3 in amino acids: CAISGRGKNTIYF. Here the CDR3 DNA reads TGTGCCATCAGTGGCAGGGGAAAAAACACCATATATTTT.

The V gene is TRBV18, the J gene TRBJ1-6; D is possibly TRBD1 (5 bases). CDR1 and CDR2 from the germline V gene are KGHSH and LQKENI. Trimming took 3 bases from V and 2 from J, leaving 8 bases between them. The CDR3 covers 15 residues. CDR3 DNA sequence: TGTGCCAGCTCACCTCGGGGGACCTATAATTCACCCCTCCACTTT. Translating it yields CASSPRGTYNSPLHF.

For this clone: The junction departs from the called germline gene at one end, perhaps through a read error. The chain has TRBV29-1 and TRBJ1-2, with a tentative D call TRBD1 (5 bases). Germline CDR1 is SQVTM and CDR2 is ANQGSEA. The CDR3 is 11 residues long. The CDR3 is CSVDGGAAFAF. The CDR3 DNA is TGCAGCGTTGATGGAGGGGCCGCCTTTGCCTTC.

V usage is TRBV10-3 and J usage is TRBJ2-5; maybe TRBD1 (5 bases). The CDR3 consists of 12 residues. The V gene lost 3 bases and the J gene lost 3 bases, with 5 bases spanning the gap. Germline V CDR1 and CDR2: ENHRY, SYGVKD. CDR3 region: CAISDREETQYF. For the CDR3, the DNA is TGTGCCATCAGTGACAGGGAAGAGACCCAGTACTTC.

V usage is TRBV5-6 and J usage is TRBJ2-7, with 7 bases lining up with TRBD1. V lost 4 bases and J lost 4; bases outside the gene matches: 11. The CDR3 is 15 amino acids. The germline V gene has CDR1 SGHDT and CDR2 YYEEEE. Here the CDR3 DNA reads TGTGCCAGCAGCCCGGGACCGACAGGGCTGTACGAGCAGTACTTC. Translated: CASSPGPTGLYEQYF.

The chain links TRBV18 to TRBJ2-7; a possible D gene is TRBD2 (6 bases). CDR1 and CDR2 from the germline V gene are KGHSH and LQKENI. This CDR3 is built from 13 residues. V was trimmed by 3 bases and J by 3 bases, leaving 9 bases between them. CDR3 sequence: CASSPGGNYEQYF. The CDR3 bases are TGTGCCAGCTCACCCGGCGGGAACTACGAGCAGTACTTC.

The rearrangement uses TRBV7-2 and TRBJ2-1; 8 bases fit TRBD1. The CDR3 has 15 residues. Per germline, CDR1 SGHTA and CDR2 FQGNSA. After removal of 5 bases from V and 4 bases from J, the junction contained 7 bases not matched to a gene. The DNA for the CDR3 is TGTGCCAGCAGCGCGGACAGGGTCACTTACAATGAGCAGTTCTTC. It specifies CASSADRVTYNEQFF. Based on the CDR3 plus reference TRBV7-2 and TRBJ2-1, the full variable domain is GAGVSQSPSNKVTEKGKDVELRCDPISGHTALYWYRQSLGQGLEFLIYFQGNSAPDKSGLPSDRFSAERTGGSVSTLTIQRTQQEDSAVYLCASSADRVTYNEQFFGPGTRLTVL.

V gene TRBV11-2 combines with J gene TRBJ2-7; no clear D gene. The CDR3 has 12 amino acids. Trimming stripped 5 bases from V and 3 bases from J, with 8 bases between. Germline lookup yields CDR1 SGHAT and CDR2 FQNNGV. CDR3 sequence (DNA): TGTGCCAGCAGCCGATTCAGCTACGAGCAGTACTTC. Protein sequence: CASSRFSYEQYF.

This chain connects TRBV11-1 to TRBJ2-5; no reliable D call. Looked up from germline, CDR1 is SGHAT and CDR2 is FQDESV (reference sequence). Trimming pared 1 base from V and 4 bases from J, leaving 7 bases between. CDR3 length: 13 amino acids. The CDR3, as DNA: TGTGCCAGCAGCTTAGGAGAGGTAGAGACCCAGTACTTC. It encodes CASSLGEVETQYF.

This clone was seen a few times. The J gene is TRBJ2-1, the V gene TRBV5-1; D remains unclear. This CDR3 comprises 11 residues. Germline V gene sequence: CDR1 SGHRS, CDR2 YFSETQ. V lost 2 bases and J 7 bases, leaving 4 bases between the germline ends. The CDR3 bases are TGCGCCAGCAGCTTTTCGAATGAGCAGTTCTTC. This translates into CASSFSNEQFF.

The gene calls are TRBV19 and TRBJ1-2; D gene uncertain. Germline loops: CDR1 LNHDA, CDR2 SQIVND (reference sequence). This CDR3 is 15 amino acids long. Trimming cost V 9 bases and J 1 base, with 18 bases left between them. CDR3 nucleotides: TGTGCCAGCTCCACTACGAGCCGGTATAACTATGGCTACACCTTC. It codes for CASSTTSRYNYGYTF. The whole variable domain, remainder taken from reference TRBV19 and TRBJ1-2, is DGGITQSPKYLFRKEGQNVTLSCEQNLNHDAMYWYRQDPGQGLRLIYYSQIVNDFQKGDIAEGYSVSREKKESFPLTVTSAQKNPTAFYLCASSTTSRYNYGYTFGSGTRLTVV.

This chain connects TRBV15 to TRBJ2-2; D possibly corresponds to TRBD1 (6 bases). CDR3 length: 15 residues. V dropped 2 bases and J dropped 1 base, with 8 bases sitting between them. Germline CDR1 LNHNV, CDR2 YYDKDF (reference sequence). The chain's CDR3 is CATSRRGQNTGELFF. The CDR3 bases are TGTGCCACCAGCAGAAGGGGACAGAACACCGGGGAGCTGTTTTTT.

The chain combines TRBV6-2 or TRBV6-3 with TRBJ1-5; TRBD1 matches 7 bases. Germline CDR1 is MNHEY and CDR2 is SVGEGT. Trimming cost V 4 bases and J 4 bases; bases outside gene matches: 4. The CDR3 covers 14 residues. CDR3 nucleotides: TGTGCCAGCAGTTCGAGACAGGGAAATCAGCCCCAGCATTTT. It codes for CASSSRQGNQPQHF.

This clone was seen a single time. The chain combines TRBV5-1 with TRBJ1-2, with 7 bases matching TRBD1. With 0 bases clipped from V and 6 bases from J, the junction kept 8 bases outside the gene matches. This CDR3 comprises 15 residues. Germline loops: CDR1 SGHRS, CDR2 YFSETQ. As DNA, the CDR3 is TGCGCCAGCAGCTTGGCCAAACAGGGGATCGATGGCTACACCTTC. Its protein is CASSLAKQGIDGYTF.

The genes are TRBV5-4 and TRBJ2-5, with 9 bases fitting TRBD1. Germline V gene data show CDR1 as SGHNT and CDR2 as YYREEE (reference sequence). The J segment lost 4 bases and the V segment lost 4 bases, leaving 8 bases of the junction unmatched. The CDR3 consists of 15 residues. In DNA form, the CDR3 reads TGTGCCAGCAGCGCCCGCGACAGGGGGATAGAGACCCAGTACTTC. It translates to CASSARDRGIETQYF. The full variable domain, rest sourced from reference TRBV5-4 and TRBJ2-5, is ETGVTQSPTHLIKTRGQQVTLRCSSQSGHNTVSWYQQALGQGPQFIFQYYREEENGRGNFPPRFSGLQFPNYSSELNVNALELDDSALYLCASSARDRGIETQYFGPGTRLLVL.

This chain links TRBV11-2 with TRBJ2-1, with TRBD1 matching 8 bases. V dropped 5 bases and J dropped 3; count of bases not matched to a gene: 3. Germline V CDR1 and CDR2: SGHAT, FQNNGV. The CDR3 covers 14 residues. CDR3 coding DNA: TGTGCCAGCAGCCCGACAGGGGTCTACAATGAGCAGTTCTTC. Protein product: CASSPTGVYNEQFF. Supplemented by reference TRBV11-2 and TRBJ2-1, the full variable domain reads EAGVAQSPRYKIIEKRQSVAFWCNPISGHATLYWYQQILGQGPKLLIQFQNNGVVDDSQLPKDRFSAERLKGVDSTLKIQPAKLEDSAVYLCASSPTGVYNEQFFGPGTRLTVL.

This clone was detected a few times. CDR3 DNA: TGTGCCAGCAGCTCCGGACAGGGTGGATACAATGAGCAGTTCTTC. It specifies CASSSGQGGYNEQFF. J is TRBJ2-1 and V is TRBV27, with 8 bases that match TRBD1. The CDR3 contains 15 residues. Germline V gene sequence: CDR1 MNHEY, CDR2 SMNVEV (reference sequence). V lost 6 bases, J lost 4 bases, and 8 bases stayed unmatched.

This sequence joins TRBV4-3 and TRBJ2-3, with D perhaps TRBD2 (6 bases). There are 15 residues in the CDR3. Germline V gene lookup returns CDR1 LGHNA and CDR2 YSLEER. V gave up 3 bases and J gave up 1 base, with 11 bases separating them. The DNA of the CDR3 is TGCGCCAGCAGCCACATCGGGGGAGGCACAGATACGCAGTATTTT. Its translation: CASSHIGGGTDTQYF.